Each of the 27 T cell receptor beta chains below was sequenced from the same sample in a study of shared clonotypes between healthy human individuals. Assay used: immunoSEQ multiplex PCR; TCRdb lists only in-frame clones, some missing. The table lists 2 million to 2.5 million clones, about 93% of them singletons, with 1.5% to 2% in the top ten. The naive CD8 fraction comprised CD45RO-negative cells positively selected for CCR7 and excluded terminally differentiated effector memory CD45RA+ cells. Sequencing was performed on naive CD8+ T cells from PBMCs. The receptors originated from a man aged 18 to 35 in good health. Some clones in this sample may be carry-over from other donors' samples.

The chain has TRBV27 and TRBJ1-2; tentatively, D is TRBD1 (5 bases). Germline-derived CDR1 and CDR2 are MNHEY and SMNVEV (reference sequence). Trimming stripped 5 bases from V and 2 bases from J, with 9 bases between. The CDR3 runs 13 residues. The CDR3 DNA is TGTGCCAGCAGTGTTACAGGAAACTATGGCTACACCTTC. It codes for CASSVTGNYGYTF.

The gene calls are TRBV7-6 and TRBJ2-7, with unresolved D. The germline gives CDR1 SGHVS, CDR2 FNYEAQ. CDR3 length equals 13 residues. The V end was cut by 1 base, the J end by 9 bases, with 13 bases between. DNA for the CDR3: TGTGCCAGCAGCTTAGGGGGATTGGGCTTGCAGTACTTC. Protein: CASSLGGLGLQYF.

The chain is built from TRBV28 and TRBJ2-7, with a weak D call TRBD2 (5 bases). Per germline, CDR1 MDHEN and CDR2 SYDVKM. The V end was cut by 6 bases, the J end by 0 bases, with 15 bases between. The CDR3 is 15 residues long. The CDR3 region has the DNA TGTGCCAGCAGCCATAGCGTCCGAGGCTCCTACGAGCAGTACTTC. Its protein is CASSHSVRGSYEQYF.

The CDR3 region is CASSLDQGLAASTDTQYF. CDR3 sequence (DNA): TGTGCCAGCAGCTTAGATCAGGGGCTAGCGGCTAGCACAGATACGCAGTATTTT. The chain recombines TRBV11-2 with TRBJ2-3; a possible D gene is TRBD2 (7 bases). V lost 0 bases, J lost 0 bases, and 16 bases lay in between. The germline V gene encodes CDR1 SGHAT and CDR2 FQNNGV. This CDR3 region has 18 residues.

The genes are TRBV19 and TRBJ2-7; 10 nucleotides line up with TRBD1. J lost 6 bases, V lost 9 bases, and 11 bases had no gene match. CDR1 is LNHDA, CDR2 SQIVND, per germline (reference sequence). The CDR3 extends over 14 amino acids. The CDR3 region has the DNA TGTGCCAGCTCGTCCTGGGACAGGGGTTCCGAGCAGTACTTC. Its translation is CASSSWDRGSEQYF.

The V and J genes are TRBV28 and TRBJ1-5; D remains unclear. This CDR3 region has 13 residues. Per germline, CDR1 MDHEN and CDR2 SYDVKM. V dropped 8 bases and J dropped 6 bases, with 14 bases sitting between them. In nucleotides, the CDR3 is TGTGCCAGCTTGCCCGGACCAGCTCAGCCCCAGCATTTT. Translated: CASLPGPAQPQHF.

CDR3 in DNA: TGTGCCACCCTGACTACCTACCAGGAGCAGTTCTTC. This gives the protein CATLTTYQEQFF. The chain links TRBV27 to TRBJ2-1; TRBD2 is a possible D gene (5 bases). V lost 10 bases and J lost 10, with 17 bases in between. Germline loops: CDR1 MNHEY, CDR2 SMNVEV (reference sequence). The CDR3 has 12 amino acids.

The V call is TRBV27, the J call TRBJ1-2; the match to TRBD1 covers 9 bases. Trimming at V came to 5 bases and at J to 2 bases, leaving 6 bases not matched to a gene. Per germline, CDR1 MNHEY and CDR2 SMNVEV (reference sequence). The CDR3 is made up of 15 amino acids. The CDR3, as DNA: TGTGCCAGCAGTCCATATGGGACAGGGAACTATGGCTACACCTTC. The encoded protein is CASSPYGTGNYGYTF.

V gene TRBV27 combines with J gene TRBJ1-1, with a tentative D call TRBD1 (6 bases). Germline values: CDR1 MNHEY, CDR2 SMNVEV (reference sequence). This CDR3 region has 14 residues. V was pared by 7 bases and J by 1 base, with 13 bases between. Here the CDR3 DNA reads TGTGCCAGCAAATGGGGACAACCGAACACTGAAGCTTTCTTT. Translation gives CASKWGQPNTEAFF.

The sample holds a few counts of this clone. The chain couples TRBV28 to TRBJ1-1; possibly TRBD1 for D (5 bases). There are 15 residues in the CDR3. Per the germline V gene, CDR1 is MDHEN and CDR2 is SYDVKM. Trimming cost V 6 bases and J 3 bases, with 17 bases left between them. The CDR3 spells CASRSPGVGDTEAFF. The CDR3 region has the DNA TGTGCCAGCAGGTCCCCGGGGGTGGGGGACACTGAAGCTTTCTTT. The whole variable domain, remainder taken from reference TRBV28 and TRBJ1-1, is DVKVTQSSRYLVKRTGEKVFLECVQDMDHENMFWYRQDPGLGLRLIYFSYDVKMKEKGDIPEGYSVSREKKERFSLILESASTNQTSMYLCASRSPGVGDTEAFFGQGTRLTVV.

Only a few counts were recorded for this clone. This chain connects TRBV10-1 to TRBJ1-5; D possibly corresponds to TRBD1 (5 bases). This CDR3 is built from 13 residues. Germline assignment: CDR1 WNHNN and CDR2 SYGVQD (reference sequence). V shed 11 bases and J shed 1 base, with 12 bases lying between them. The DNA for the CDR3 is TGCGCCGACCAGGGTGGGAGCAATCAGCCCCAGCATTTT. Translating it yields CADQGGSNQPQHF.

The gene calls are TRBV2 and TRBJ1-5; 9 bases line up with TRBD1. There are 15 residues in the CDR3. Germline CDR1 is SNHLY and CDR2 is FYNNEI. The V segment lost 6 bases and the J segment 7 bases; nucleotides outside the gene matches: 10. The CDR3 protein is CASRFKTGGGQPQHF. The CDR3 DNA reads TGTGCCAGCAGATTCAAGACAGGGGGGGGCCAGCCCCAGCATTTT.

The CDR3 nucleotides are TGTGCCAGCAGCTTAAGAGAACAGGGTCTGTACAATGAGCAGTTCTTC. It yields the protein CASSLREQGLYNEQFF. The rearrangement links TRBV7-2 to TRBJ2-1, with D possibly matching TRBD1 (6 bases). Germline CDR1 and CDR2: SGHTA and FQGNSA. This CDR3 comprises 16 residues. The V and J ends lost 2 bases and 4 bases respectively, with 15 bases between them.

The chain recombines TRBV13 with TRBJ1-1, with 8 bases matching TRBD1. V was pared by 5 bases and J by 5 bases, with 13 bases of the junction left unmatched. The CDR3 is 16 amino acids. The germline V gene encodes CDR1 PRHDT and CDR2 FYEKMQ (reference sequence). The CDR3 reads CASSPSGGDWWTEAFF. The CDR3 coding sequence is TGTGCCAGCAGCCCGTCAGGGGGCGATTGGTGGACTGAAGCTTTCTTT.

The chain uses TRBV11-2 and TRBJ2-1; D might be TRBD1 (6 bases). Germline V lookup: CDR1 SGHAT, CDR2 FQNNGV. Trimming shortened V by 5 bases and J by 3 bases, and 14 bases separated the two germline ends. The CDR3 is 15 amino acids. As DNA, the CDR3 is TGTGCCAGCAGCGGCAGGGGCCCCGACTACAATGAGCAGTTCTTC. Translation gives CASSGRGPDYNEQFF.

J is TRBJ1-2 and V is TRBV7-9; D gene unclear. CDR1 SEHNR and CDR2 FQNEAQ come from the germline V gene (reference sequence). CDR3 length: 15 amino acids. Deletions cut 1 base from V and 0 bases from J, with 9 bases between. The chain's CDR3 is CASSLEVEANYGYTF. DNA for the CDR3: TGTGCCAGCAGCTTAGAGGTTGAAGCTAACTATGGCTACACCTTC.

The chain is built from TRBV5-6 and TRBJ1-4, with D perhaps matching TRBD1 (5 bases). Trimming shortened V by 4 bases and J by 8 bases, and 27 bases separated the two germline ends. Germline values: CDR1 SGHDT, CDR2 YYEEEE. The CDR3 extends over 18 amino acids. The CDR3 coding sequence is TGTGCCAGCAGCGGCCTACCGGGAGGAGGGGAGTTGAACGAAAAACTGTTTTTT. Protein: CASSGLPGGGELNEKLFF.

This clone has just one count. V gene TRBV19 combines with J gene TRBJ1-1; 8 nucleotides agree with TRBD1. The CDR3 is 15 residues long. The V and J ends lost 5 bases and 4 bases, in that order; junction bases with no gene match: 9. Germline V gene data show CDR1 as LNHDA and CDR2 as SQIVND (reference sequence). The CDR3 protein is CASSDGTGSVTEAFF. CDR3 nucleotides: TGTGCCAGTAGTGACGGGACAGGTTCGGTCACTGAAGCTTTCTTT. Using reference TRBV19 and TRBJ1-1 for the parts outside the CDR3, the full variable domain is DGGITQSPKYLFRKEGQNVTLSCEQNLNHDAMYWYRQDPGQGLRLIYYSQIVNDFQKGDIAEGYSVSREKKESFPLTVTSAQKNPTAFYLCASSDGTGSVTEAFFGQGTRLTVV.

The CDR3 sequence is CASSPSREVSYEQYF. The CDR3, as DNA: TGTGCCAGCAGCCCATCGCGGGAGGTTTCCTACGAGCAGTACTTC. V is TRBV28 and J is TRBJ2-7, with 8 bases lining up with TRBD2. With V trimmed by 6 bases and J by 1 base, 8 bases remained unmatched. Per the germline V gene, CDR1 is MDHEN and CDR2 is SYDVKM. This CDR3 is 15 amino acids long.

This chain connects TRBV27 to TRBJ2-7, with D perhaps TRBD1 (6 bases). From germline, CDR1 is MNHEY and CDR2 SMNVEV (reference sequence). Trimming left V 9 bases short and J 5 bases short, with 17 bases between. There are 13 residues in the CDR3. This CDR3 is CASHGQGLDEQYF. For the CDR3, the DNA is TGTGCCAGTCACGGGCAGGGGTTGGACGAGCAGTACTTC.

V and J are TRBV7-8 and TRBJ2-3; 10 nucleotides line up with TRBD2. Germline values: CDR1 SGHVS, CDR2 FQNEAQ. J was trimmed by 6 bases and V by 1 base; bases with no gene match: 10. The CDR3 loop spans 17 amino acids. CDR3 coding DNA: TGTGCCAGCAGCTTAGATTTCGCTAGCGGGAGTTTGGATACGCAGTATTTT. Its protein is CASSLDFASGSLDTQYF.

The rearrangement uses TRBV4-1 and TRBJ2-7, with a weak D call TRBD1 (6 bases). Germline V CDR1 and CDR2: MGHRA, YSYEKL. V was pared by 0 bases and J by 12 bases, with 21 bases between. The CDR3 spans 15 residues. The CDR3 region has the DNA TGCGCCAGCAGCCAAGAAGTTGAGTCTAGGGGACAACGGTACTTC. Translation gives CASSQEVESRGQRYF.

CDR3 nucleotides: TGTGCCAGCAGTGACAGTGCGACAAGGAGAAACAATCAGCCCCAGCATTTT. Translation: CASSDSATRRNNQPQHF. This sequence joins TRBV6-1 and TRBJ1-5; D unclear. CDR1 MNHNS and CDR2 SASEGT come from the germline V gene. CDR3 length equals 17 residues. V was trimmed by 3 bases and J by 3 bases, leaving 18 bases between them.

This chain uses TRBV6-1 with TRBJ1-5, with D unresolved. Per germline, CDR1 MNHNS and CDR2 SASEGT. The CDR3 is 19 residues long. V was trimmed by 1 base and J by 3 bases, leaving 22 bases between them. The CDR3 bases are TGTGCCAGCAGTGAAGAGATGGTCTGGATGACACCTCTCAATCAGCCCCAGCATTTT. Translation: CASSEEMVWMTPLNQPQHF.

The chain is built from TRBV10-3 and TRBJ1-1, with TRBD1 matching over 7 bases. From germline, CDR1 is ENHRY and CDR2 SYGVKD. The CDR3 contains 16 residues. Trimming took 2 bases from V and 1 from J; bases not matched to a gene: 7. This CDR3 reads CAISETGEPENTEAFF. The DNA of the CDR3 is TGTGCCATCAGTGAGACAGGGGAGCCGGAGAACACTGAAGCTTTCTTT.

V gene TRBV27 combines with J gene TRBJ2-5, with 7 bases that match TRBD2. The CDR3 totals 12 residues. V lost 8 bases and J lost 4; bases outside the gene matches: 4. Germline assignment: CDR1 MNHEY and CDR2 SMNVEV (reference sequence). CDR3 loop: CASRRGVETQYF. CDR3 nucleotide sequence: TGTGCCAGCCGCCGGGGGGTAGAGACCCAGTACTTC.

This chain joins TRBV7-9 and TRBJ2-1; no firm D call. The CDR3 covers 15 residues. Germline lookup yields CDR1 SEHNR and CDR2 FQNEAQ (reference sequence). V lost 1 base to trimming and J lost 5 bases, with 12 bases between them. CDR3 in amino acids: CASSLDPFLHNEQFF. The CDR3, as DNA: TGTGCCAGCAGCTTAGATCCCTTCCTACACAATGAGCAGTTCTTC.